Listed here are 13 T cell receptor beta chains from one sample, sequenced in a study of blood T cells in healthy people across ages. A second PCR, run for roughly 7 to 12 cycles, used a sample-barcoded 5' primer plus a J-beta primer mix. TCRdb analysed the 5' RACE reads with MiXCR anew, one entry per CDR3 protein. The table records roughly 680,000 distinct CDR3 sequences, roughly half of them present only once. Sequencing was carried out using blood. The receptors here all came from a woman at least 80 years old in good health.

This clonotype was counted only a few times. The chain is built from TRBV12-3 or TRBV12-4 and TRBJ2-1; 7 positions match TRBD2. CDR3 length: 15 amino acids. V lost 2 bases and J lost 5; bases outside the gene matches: 6. The CDR3 region is CASSLSIAGHNEQFF. The CDR3 nucleotides read TGTGCCAGCAGTTTAAGTATAGCGGGCCACAATGAGCAGTTCTTC.

This clonotype was recorded many times. The V call is TRBV3-1, the J call TRBJ2-3; D could derive from TRBD1 or TRBD2 (6 bases each). CDR3 length equals 14 residues. CDR1 and CDR2 (germline): LGHDT, YNNKEL (reference sequence). The V end lost 3 bases, the J end lost 7 bases, and 14 bases lay between the germline ends. CDR3 DNA: TGTGCCAGCAGCCAGGGGGCGGGGATCCATACGCAGTATTTT. Protein sequence: CASSQGAGIHTQYF.

This clonotype was detected ten times or more. The chain couples TRBV30 to TRBJ2-3, with 10 bases matching TRBD2. There are 14 residues in the CDR3. Looked up from germline, CDR1 is GTSNPN and CDR2 is SVGIG (reference sequence). In DNA form, the CDR3 reads TGTGCGCTAACCGGGACTAGCGTCACAGATACGCAGTATTTT. Translation gives CALTGTSVTDTQYF.

The chain employs TRBV20-1 and TRBJ1-5; 9 bases agree with TRBD1. Losses at the gene ends were 4 bases for V and 1 base for J; bases not matched to a gene: 11. CDR1 is DFQATT and CDR2 is SNEGSKA in the germline V gene (reference sequence). This CDR3 is 17 amino acids long. CDR3 amino acids: CSAKGQGVFRSNQPQHF. The CDR3 nucleotides read TGCAGTGCTAAGGGACAGGGTGTGTTTAGAAGCAATCAGCCCCAGCATTTT.

Remarks on this clonotype: Just one base apart from a much larger clone, this may be a read error. This chain uses TRBV2 with TRBJ2-7; D may be TRBD1 (5 bases). The CDR3 runs 14 residues. The V gene's germline CDR1 is SNHLY and CDR2 FYNNEI. For the CDR3, the DNA is TGTGCCAGCAGGGAAGCGCAGGGTCCCTACGAGCAGTACTTC. Translated: CASREAQGPYEQYF.

The chain links TRBV3-1 to TRBJ2-5, with TRBD1 matching over 9 bases. J gave up 1 base and V 4 bases, and 4 bases lay outside the gene matches. The CDR3 sequence is 15 residues long. From germline, CDR1 is LGHDT and CDR2 YNNKEL (reference sequence). The CDR3: CASSRRTGVQETQYF. The DNA for the CDR3 is TGTGCCAGCAGCCGACGGACAGGGGTCCAAGAGACCCAGTACTTC.

The V and J genes are TRBV12-5 and TRBJ2-7; perhaps D is TRBD1 or TRBD2 (5 bases each). The end of the DNA aligns better with TRBJ2-5, so the J call may be wrong. CDR3 size: 16 residues. CDR1 is LGHNT and CDR2 is FRNRAP in the germline V gene. The CDR3 nucleotides are TGTGCTAGTGGCCATCCGGGGACCGGTACAGCAAAGACCCAGTACTTC. Translated, it gives CASGHPGTGTAKTQYF.

This clonotype was observed a few times. J is TRBJ2-2 and V is TRBV3-1; tentatively, D is TRBD1 (6 bases). V was shortened by 1 base and J by 3 bases, with 6 bases between the two germline ends. CDR1 and CDR2 from the germline V gene are LGHDT and YNNKEL (reference sequence). The CDR3 contains 14 residues. CDR3 DNA sequence: TGTGCCAGCAGCCAAGGGACAGACACCGGGGAGCTGTTTTTT. It codes for CASSQGTDTGELFF.

Remarks on this clonotype: A much larger clone differs by one base, so this may be a read error. The chain has TRBV29-1 and TRBJ2-1, with 7 bases that match TRBD2. The J call may be in error: the DNA end matches TRBJ2-7 better. Germline CDR1 is SQVTM and CDR2 is ANQGSEA. The CDR3 runs to 13 residues. The CDR3 coding sequence is TGCAGCGTTGAGGGGACTACCTACAATGAGCAGTACTTC. Its translation: CSVEGTTYNEQYF.

Comment on this clonotype: Since a much larger clone is just one base distant, this may be a read error. The V call is TRBV5-1, the J call TRBJ2-7, with 7 positions matching TRBD1. TRBJ2-5 matches the DNA end more closely, so the J call is doubtful. In germline, CDR1 is SGHRS, CDR2 YFSETQ. The CDR3 length is 15 residues. DNA of the CDR3: TGCGCCAGCAGCTTGGTCGGGACAGCCGGGGAGACCCAGTACTTC. Protein: CASSLVGTAGETQYF.

The rearrangement uses TRBV5-6 and TRBJ2-3; TRBD2 matches 10 bases. The germline gives CDR1 SGHDT, CDR2 YYEEEE. The CDR3 has 12 residues. The junction had 2 bases not matched to a gene; V was cut back by 0 bases and J by 13 bases. The CDR3 coding sequence is TGTGCCAGCAGCTTGGGGAGCGGGAGGGAGTATTTT. This gives the protein CASSLGSGREYF. Supplemented by reference TRBV5-6 and TRBJ2-3, the full variable domain reads DAGVTQSPTHLIKTRGQQVTLRCSPKSGHDTVSWYQQALGQGPQFIFQYYEEEERQRGNFPDRFSGHQFPNYSSELNVNALLLGDSALYLCASSLGSGREYFGPGTRLTVL.

The gene calls are TRBV21-1 and TRBJ2-1; the D call of TRBD2 is as the table states it, not checked on the DNA. TRBV21-1 is a pseudogene locus. This CDR3 has 15 amino acids. The DNA for the CDR3 is TGTGCCAGCAGGCGGAGCGGGGGGGCCCGCTATGAGCAGTTCTTC. Protein product: CASRRSGGARYEQFF.

With respect to this clonotype: This clone may be a read error of a much larger clone one base away. The J gene is TRBJ2-5, the V gene TRBV25-1, with D possibly matching TRBD2 (6 bases). The CDR3 spans 12 residues. Trimming removed 7 bases from V and 9 bases from J, with 15 bases in between. Germline assignment: CDR1 MGHDK and CDR2 SYGVNS. Here the CDR3 DNA reads TGTGCCAGCACCAGAGGCTGGGAGGCCCAGTACTTC. Translation: CASTRGWEAQYF.